The clone carrying this TCR beta chain was seen a single time. The CDR3 totals 16 residues. Germline assignment: CDR1 DFQATT and CDR2 SNEGSKA (reference sequence). The data derive from a study of Graves' ophthalmopathy and Graves' hyperthyroidism. RNA transcripts were the source from which TCR beta CDR3 regions were amplified. Second-round multiplex PCR came after first-round RT-PCR with HTBI primers. TCRdb ran MiXCR on the multiplex PCR reads and lists one entry per CDR3 protein. This sample has more than 550,000 distinct CDR3 sequences, with just over 40% found just once. The sample was peripheral blood. The chain uses TRBV20-1 and TRBJ2-5, with a tentative D call TRBD1 (6 bases). Judging by the DNA end, TRBJ2-1 fits better; the J call may be wrong. This sequence originates from an adult man with Graves' ophthalmopathy. Here the CDR3 reads CSARSGGHTPYNEQFF. CDR3 bases: TGCAGTGCTAGAAGTGGGGGCCACACACCCTACAATGAGCAGTTCTTC.